This T cell receptor (beta chain) was recovered during a study of OX40 agonist ivuxolimab in advanced cancers. Across the study: Aged roughly 23 to 85 with a mean of around 60 years, they were around 79% male.

Sequenced by immunoSEQ multiplex PCR; TCRdb stores in-frame clones only, minus some. The sample yields tens of thousands of clones, about four fifths seen once. The study, taken as a whole, reports: What antigens the expanded peripheral T cells recognized was never established.

With 0 bases clipped from V and 4 bases from J, the junction kept 5 bases outside the gene matches. The germline V gene encodes CDR1 SQVTM and CDR2 ANQGSEA. CDR3 size: 15 residues. As regards this clone: As yet, its antigen is unknown.

The source material was CD4+ or CD8+ T cells sorted from blood, sampled in a trial of the OX40 agonist ivuxolimab. The sequence derives from an adult with an advanced solid tumor such as melanoma, head and neck, liver or kidney cancer. V gene TRBV29-1 combines with J gene TRBJ1-2, with 10 bases matching TRBD1. CDR3: CSVEDLRTGGYGYTF. Written as DNA, the CDR3 is TGCAGCGTTGAAGATCTAAGGACAGGGGGCTATGGCTACACCTTC.